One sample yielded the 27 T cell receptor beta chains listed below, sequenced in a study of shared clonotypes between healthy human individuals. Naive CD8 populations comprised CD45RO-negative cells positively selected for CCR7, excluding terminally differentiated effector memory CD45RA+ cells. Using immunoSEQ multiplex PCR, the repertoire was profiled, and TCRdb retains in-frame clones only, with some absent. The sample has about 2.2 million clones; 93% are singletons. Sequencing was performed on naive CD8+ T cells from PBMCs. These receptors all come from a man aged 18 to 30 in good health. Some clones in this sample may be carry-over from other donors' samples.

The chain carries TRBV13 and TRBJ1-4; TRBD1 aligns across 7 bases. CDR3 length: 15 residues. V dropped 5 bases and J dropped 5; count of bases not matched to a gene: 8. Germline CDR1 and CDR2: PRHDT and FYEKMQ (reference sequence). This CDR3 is CASSARQGLNEKLFF. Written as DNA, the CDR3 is TGTGCCAGCAGCGCCCGACAGGGTCTCAATGAAAAACTGTTTTTT.

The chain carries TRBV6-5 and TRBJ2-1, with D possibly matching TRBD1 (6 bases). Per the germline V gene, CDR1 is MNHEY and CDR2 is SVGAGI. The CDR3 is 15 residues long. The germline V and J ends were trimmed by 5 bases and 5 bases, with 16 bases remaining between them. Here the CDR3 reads CASSPQGVFHNEQFF. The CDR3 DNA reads TGTGCCAGCAGTCCACAGGGTGTATTCCACAATGAGCAGTTCTTC.

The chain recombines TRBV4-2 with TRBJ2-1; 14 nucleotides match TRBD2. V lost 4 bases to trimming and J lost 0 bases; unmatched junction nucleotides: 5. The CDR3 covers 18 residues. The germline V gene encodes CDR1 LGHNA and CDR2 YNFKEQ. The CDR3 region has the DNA TGTGCCAGCAGCCCTGGGACTAGCGGGGGAAGCTCCTACAATGAGCAGTTCTTC. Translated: CASSPGTSGGSSYNEQFF.

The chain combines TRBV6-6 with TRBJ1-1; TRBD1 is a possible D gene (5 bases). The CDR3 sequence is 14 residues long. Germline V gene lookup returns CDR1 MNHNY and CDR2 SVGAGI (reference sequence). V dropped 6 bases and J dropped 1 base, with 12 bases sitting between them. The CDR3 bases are TGTGCCAGCAGGGGGGACGCCGAGAACACTGAAGCTTTCTTT. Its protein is CASRGDAENTEAFF.

For the CDR3, the DNA is TGTGCCAGCAGCGTACCGGACAGCTCGAATGAGCAGTTCTTC. It translates to CASSVPDSSNEQFF. The chain is built from TRBV9 and TRBJ2-1; maybe TRBD1 (6 bases). The V gene lost 1 base and the J gene lost 7 bases, with 12 bases spanning the gap. Germline values: CDR1 SGDLS, CDR2 YYNGEE. The CDR3 is made up of 14 amino acids.

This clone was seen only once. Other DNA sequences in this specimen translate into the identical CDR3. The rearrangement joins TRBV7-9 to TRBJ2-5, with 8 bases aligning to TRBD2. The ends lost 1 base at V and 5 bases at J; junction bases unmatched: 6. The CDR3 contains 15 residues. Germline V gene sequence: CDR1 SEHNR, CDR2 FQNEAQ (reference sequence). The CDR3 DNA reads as TGTGCCAGCAGCTTAGTCTCGGGGGGGCAGGAGACCCAGTACTTC. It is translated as CASSLVSGGQETQYF.

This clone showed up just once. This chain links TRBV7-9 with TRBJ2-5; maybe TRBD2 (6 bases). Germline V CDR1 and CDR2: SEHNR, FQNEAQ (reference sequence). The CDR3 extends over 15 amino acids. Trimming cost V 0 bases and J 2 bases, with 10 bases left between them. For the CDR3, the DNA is TGTGCCAGCAGCTTAGCGGCGGGACGTCAAGAGACCCAGTACTTC. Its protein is CASSLAAGRQETQYF.

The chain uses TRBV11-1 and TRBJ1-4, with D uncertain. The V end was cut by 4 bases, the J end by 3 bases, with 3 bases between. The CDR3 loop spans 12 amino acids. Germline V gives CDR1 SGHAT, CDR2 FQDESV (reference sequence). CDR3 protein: CASSSPNEKLFF. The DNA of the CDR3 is TGTGCCAGCAGCTCACCTAATGAAAAACTGTTTTTT.

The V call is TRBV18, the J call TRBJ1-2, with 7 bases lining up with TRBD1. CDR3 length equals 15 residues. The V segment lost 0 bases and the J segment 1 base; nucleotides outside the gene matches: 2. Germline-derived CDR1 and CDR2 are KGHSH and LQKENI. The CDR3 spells CASSPPAGGNYGYTF. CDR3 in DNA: TGTGCCAGCTCACCACCGGCAGGGGGTAACTATGGCTACACCTTC. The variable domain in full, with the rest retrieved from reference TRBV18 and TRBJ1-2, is NAGVMQNPRHLVRRRGQEARLRCSPMKGHSHVYWYRQLPEEGLKFMVYLQKENIIDESGMPKERFSAEFPKEGPSILRIQQVVRGDSAAYFCASSPPAGGNYGYTFGSGTRLTVV.

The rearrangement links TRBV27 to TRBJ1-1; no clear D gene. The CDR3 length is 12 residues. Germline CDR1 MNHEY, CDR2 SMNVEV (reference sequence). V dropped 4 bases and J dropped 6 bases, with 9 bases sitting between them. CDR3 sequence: CASSSPRSEAFF. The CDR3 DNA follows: TGTGCCAGCAGTTCCCCGCGCTCTGAAGCTTTCTTT.

The CDR3: CASSLGDRNTGELFF. Written as DNA, the CDR3 is TGTGCCAGCAGCTTAGGGGATCGGAACACCGGGGAGCTGTTTTTT. The rearrangement uses TRBV7-9 and TRBJ2-2; D is ambiguous. The CDR3 has 15 residues. The V gene's germline CDR1 is SEHNR and CDR2 FQNEAQ (reference sequence). V lost 1 base to trimming and J lost 1 base, with 7 bases between them.

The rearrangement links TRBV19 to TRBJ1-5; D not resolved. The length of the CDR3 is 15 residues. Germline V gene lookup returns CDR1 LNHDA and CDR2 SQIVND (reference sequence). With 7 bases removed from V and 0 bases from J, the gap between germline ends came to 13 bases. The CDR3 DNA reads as TGTGCCAGTATTGGGCTGGGGAATAGCAATCAGCCCCAGCATTTT. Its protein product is CASIGLGNSNQPQHF.

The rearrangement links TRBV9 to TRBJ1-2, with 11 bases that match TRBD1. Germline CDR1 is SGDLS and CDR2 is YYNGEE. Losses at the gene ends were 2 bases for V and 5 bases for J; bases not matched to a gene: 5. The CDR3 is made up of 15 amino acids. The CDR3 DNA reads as TGTGCCAGCAGCGTTGGACAGGGGGCACGGTATGGCTACACCTTC. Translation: CASSVGQGARYGYTF.

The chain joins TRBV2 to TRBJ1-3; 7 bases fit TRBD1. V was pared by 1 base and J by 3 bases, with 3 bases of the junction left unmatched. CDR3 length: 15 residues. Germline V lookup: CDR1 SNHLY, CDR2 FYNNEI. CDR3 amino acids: CASSEGRGGGNTIYF. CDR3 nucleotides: TGTGCCAGCAGTGAAGGCAGGGGGGGTGGAAACACCATATATTTT.

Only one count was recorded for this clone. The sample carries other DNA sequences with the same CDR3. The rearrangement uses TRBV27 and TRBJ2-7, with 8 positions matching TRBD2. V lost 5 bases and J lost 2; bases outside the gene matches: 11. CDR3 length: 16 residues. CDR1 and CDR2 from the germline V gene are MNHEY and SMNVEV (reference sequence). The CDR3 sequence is CASSPSLGGRTYEQYF. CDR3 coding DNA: TGTGCCAGCAGTCCTTCCCTTGGCGGGAGGACCTACGAGCAGTACTTC.

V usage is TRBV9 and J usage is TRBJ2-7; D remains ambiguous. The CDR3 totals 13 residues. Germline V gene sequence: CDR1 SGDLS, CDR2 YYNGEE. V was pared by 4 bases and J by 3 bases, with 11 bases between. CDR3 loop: CASSWSVGYEQYF. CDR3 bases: TGTGCCAGCAGCTGGAGCGTAGGCTACGAGCAGTACTTC.

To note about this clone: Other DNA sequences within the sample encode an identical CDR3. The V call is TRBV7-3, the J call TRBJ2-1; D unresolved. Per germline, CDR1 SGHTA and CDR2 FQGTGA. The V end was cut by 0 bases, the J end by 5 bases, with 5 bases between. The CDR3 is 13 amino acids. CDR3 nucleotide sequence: TGTGCCAGCAGCTTAACCGACAACAATGAGCAGTTCTTC. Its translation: CASSLTDNNEQFF.

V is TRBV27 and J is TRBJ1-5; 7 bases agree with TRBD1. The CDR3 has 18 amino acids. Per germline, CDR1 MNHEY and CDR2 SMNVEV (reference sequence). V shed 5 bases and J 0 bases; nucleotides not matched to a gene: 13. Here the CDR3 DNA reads TGTGCCAGCAGTCCTACTCCGGGACAGATTGATAGCAATCAGCCCCAGCATTTT. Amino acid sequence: CASSPTPGQIDSNQPQHF.

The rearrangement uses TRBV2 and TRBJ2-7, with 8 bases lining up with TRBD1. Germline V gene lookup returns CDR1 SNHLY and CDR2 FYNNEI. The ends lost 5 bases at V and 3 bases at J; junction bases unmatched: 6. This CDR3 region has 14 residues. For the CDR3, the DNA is TGTGCCAGCAGTTCCGGGACAGGTAACTACGAGCAGTACTTC. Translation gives CASSSGTGNYEQYF.

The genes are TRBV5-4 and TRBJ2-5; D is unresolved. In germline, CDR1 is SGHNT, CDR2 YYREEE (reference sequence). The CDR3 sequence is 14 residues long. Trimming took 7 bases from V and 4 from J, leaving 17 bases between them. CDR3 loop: CASRGAGARETQYF. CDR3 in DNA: TGTGCCAGCCGCGGCGCCGGAGCAAGAGAGACCCAGTACTTC.

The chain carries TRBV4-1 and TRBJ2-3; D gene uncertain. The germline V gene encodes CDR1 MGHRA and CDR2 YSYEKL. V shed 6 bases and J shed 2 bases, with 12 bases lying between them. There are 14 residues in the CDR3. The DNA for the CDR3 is TGCGCCAGCAGGGTTAATTACCTCACAGATACGCAGTATTTT. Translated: CASRVNYLTDTQYF.

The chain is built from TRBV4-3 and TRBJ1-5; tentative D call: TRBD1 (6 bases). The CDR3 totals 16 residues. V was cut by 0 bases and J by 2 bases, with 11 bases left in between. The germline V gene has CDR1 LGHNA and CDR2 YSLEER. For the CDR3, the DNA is TGCGCCAGCAGCCAAGATAGGGGGGGAGGCAATCAGCCCCAGCATTTT. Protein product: CASSQDRGGGNQPQHF.

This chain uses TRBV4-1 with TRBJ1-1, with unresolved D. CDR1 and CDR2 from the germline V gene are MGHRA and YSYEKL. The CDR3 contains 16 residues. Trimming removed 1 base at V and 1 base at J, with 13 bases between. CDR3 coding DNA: TGCGCCAGCAGCCAAGTGATGGGTTTTGCGAACACTGAAGCTTTCTTT. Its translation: CASSQVMGFANTEAFF.

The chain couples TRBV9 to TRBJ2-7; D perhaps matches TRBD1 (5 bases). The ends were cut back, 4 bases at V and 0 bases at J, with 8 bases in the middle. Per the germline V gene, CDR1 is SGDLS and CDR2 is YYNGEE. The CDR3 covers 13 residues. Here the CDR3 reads CASSMTASYEQYF. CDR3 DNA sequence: TGTGCCAGCAGCATGACAGCCTCCTACGAGCAGTACTTC.

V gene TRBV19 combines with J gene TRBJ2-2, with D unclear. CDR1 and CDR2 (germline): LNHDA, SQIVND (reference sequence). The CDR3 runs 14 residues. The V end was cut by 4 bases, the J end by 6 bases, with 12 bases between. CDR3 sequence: CASSTPTGPGELFF. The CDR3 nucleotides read TGTGCCAGTAGTACCCCCACGGGCCCCGGGGAGCTGTTTTTT.

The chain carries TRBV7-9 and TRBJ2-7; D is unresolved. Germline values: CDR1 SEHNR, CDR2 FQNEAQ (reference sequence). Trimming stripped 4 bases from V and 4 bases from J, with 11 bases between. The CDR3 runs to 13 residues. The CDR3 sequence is CASSSDFLYEQYF. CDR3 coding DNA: TGTGCCAGCAGCTCTGATTTCCTTTACGAGCAGTACTTC.

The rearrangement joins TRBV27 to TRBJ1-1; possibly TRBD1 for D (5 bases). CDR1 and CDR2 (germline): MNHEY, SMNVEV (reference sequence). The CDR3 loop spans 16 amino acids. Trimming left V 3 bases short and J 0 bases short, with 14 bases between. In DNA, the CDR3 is TGTGCCAGCAGTTTTAGCCGGGGGGAGATGAACACTGAAGCTTTCTTT. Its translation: CASSFSRGEMNTEAFF.